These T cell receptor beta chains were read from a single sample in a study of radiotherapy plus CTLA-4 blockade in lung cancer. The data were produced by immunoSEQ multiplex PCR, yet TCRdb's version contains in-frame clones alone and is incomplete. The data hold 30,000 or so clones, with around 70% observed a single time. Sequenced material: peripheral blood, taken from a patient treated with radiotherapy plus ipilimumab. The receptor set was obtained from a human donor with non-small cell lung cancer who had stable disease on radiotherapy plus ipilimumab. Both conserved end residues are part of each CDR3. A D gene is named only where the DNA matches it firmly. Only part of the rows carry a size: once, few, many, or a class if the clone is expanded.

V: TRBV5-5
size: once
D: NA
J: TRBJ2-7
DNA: TGTGCCAGCAGCTCCCGGGGCTCCCTTGGGGGCGAGCAGTACTTC
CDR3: CASSSRGSLGGEQYF

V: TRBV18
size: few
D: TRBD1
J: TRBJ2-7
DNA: TGTGCCAGCTCACCTACCGGGACAGCCTACGAGCAGTACTTC
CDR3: CASSPTGTAYEQYF

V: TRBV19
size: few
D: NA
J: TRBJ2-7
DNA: TGTGCCAGTAGCCCCAGGGGTGGTGAGCAGTACTTC
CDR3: CASSPRGGEQYF

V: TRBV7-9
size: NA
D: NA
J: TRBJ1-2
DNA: TGTGCCAGCAGTCCACCAAAGGGGAGAGGCTACACCTTC
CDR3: CASSPPKGRGYTF

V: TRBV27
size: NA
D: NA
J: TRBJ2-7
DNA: TGTGCCACCGGCCTACAGGGAAGTCGCTACGAGCAGTACTTC
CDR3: CATGLQGSRYEQYF

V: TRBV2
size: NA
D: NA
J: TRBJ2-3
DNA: TGTGCCAGCAGTCCCGGGACCACACGCACAGATACGCAGTATTTT
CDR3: CASSPGTTRTDTQYF

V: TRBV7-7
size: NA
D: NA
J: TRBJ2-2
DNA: TGTGCTAGCAGCCGAAACAATGCGGTCACCGGGGAGCTGTTTTTT
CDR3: CASSRNNAVTGELFF

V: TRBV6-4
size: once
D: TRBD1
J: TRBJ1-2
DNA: TGTGCCAGCAGTTTCGACAGGGGGCATGGCTACACCTTC
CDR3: CASSFDRGHGYTF

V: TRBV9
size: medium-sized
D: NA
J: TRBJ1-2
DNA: TGTGCCAGCAGCGTAGCGCGGGATTACACCTTC
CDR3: CASSVARDYTF

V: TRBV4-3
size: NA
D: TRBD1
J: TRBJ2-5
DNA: TGCGCCAGCAGCCAACGGACAGGCGAAGAGACCCAGTACTTC
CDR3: CASSQRTGEETQYF

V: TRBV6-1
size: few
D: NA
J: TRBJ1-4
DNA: TGTGCCAGCAGTGCAATGCTCCGGGAGGTCAAACTGTTTTTT
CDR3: CASSAMLREVKLFF

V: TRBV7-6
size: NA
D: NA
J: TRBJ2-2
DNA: TGTGCCAGCAGCTTAACGGTAACCGGGGAGCTGTTTTTT
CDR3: CASSLTVTGELFF

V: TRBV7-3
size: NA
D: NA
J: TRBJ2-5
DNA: TGTGCCAGCAGCTTAAAGGGAGAGACCCAGTACTTC
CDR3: CASSLKGETQYF

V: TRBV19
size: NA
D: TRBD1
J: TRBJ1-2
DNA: TGTGCCAGTAGTCCCCGACAGGGGCTCTACTATGGCTACACCTTC
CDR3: CASSPRQGLYYGYTF

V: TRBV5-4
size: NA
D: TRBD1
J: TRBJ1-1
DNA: TGTGCCAGCAGCCAAGCTGTCGGGACAGGGGGCCACACTGAAGCTTTCTTT
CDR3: CASSQAVGTGGHTEAFF

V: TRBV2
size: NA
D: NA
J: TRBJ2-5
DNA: TGTGCCAGCAGTGAGGGTCTCGGGACCCAGTACTTC
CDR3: CASSEGLGTQYF

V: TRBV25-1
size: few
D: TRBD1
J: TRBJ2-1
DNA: TGTGCCAGCAGAGCGGACAGGGGCGAAATCTACAATGAGCAGTTCTTC
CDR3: CASRADRGEIYNEQFF

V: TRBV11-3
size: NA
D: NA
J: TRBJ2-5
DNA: TGTGCCAGCAGCTTAGGCGACTCAGATAAAGAGACCCAGTACTTC
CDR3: CASSLGDSDKETQYF

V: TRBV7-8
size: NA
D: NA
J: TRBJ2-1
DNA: TGTGCCAGCAGCGCACTTGATCCCCGCGGGGAGAGAAAACAGTTCTTC
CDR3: CASSALDPRGERKQFF

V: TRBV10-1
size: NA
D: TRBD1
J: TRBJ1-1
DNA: TGCGCCAGCAGTGAGGGTCAAAGGGGGCTCGGGTTGACTGAAGCTTTCTTT
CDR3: CASSEGQRGLGLTEAFF

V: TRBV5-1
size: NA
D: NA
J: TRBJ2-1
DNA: TGCGCCAGCAGCTTTTCGAGCAATGAGCAGTTCTTC
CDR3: CASSFSSNEQFF

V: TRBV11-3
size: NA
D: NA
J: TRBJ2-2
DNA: TGTGCCAGCAGAATACCAGGGGGGGAGCTGTTTTTT
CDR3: CASRIPGGELFF

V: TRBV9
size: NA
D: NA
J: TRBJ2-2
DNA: TGTGCCAGCAGCGTAGGGCCAGGGGGGGACACCGGGGAGCTGTTTTTT
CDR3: CASSVGPGGDTGELFF

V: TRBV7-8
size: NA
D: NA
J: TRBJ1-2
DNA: TGTGCCAGCAGCTTAGTGGGCGGTGGCTACACCTTC
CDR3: CASSLVGGGYTF

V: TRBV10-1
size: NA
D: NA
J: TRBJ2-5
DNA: TGCGCCAGCAGTGACCGGGACACACAAGAGACCCAGTACTTC
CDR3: CASSDRDTQETQYF

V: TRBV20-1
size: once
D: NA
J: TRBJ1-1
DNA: TGCAGCCCCAACGAAGGAGCTTTCTTT
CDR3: CSPNEGAFF

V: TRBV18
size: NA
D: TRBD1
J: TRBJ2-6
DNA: TGTGCCAGCACTAAGAGACAGGGGGACTCTGGGGCCAACGTCCTGACTTTC
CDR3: CASTKRQGDSGANVLTF

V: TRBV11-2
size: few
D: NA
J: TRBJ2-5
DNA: TGTGCCAGCAGCGCGACTAGATTTGGGCAAGAGACCCAGTACTTC
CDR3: CASSATRFGQETQYF

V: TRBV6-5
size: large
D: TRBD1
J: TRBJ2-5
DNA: TGTGCCAGCAAAGGGGGCAAGGAGACCCAGTACTTC
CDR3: CASKGGKETQYF

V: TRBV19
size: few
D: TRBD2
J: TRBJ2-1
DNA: TGTGCCAGTAGTCCCGAGCGGGGAACCTACAATGAGCAGTTCTTC
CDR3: CASSPERGTYNEQFF

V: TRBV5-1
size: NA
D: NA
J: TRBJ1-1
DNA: TGCGCCAGCAGCTTGGACCGGGACGACGCTGAAGCTTTCTTT
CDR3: CASSLDRDDAEAFF

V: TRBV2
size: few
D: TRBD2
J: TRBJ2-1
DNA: TGTGCCAGCAGTGACGCGACTAGCGGGAGCAATGAGCAGTTCTTC
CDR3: CASSDATSGSNEQFF

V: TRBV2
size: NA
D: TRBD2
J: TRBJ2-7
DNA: TGTGCCAGCAGGGAGAGGGAGGGATCCTACGAGCAGTACTTC
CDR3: CASREREGSYEQYF

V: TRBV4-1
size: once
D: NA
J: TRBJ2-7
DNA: TGCGCCAGCAGCCAAGAATGGACCGGGTTCTACGAGCAGTACTTC
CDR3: CASSQEWTGFYEQYF

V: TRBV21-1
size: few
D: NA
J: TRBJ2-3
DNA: TGTGCCAGCAGCAAGGGGTGCCAGCGTTCGTGTAGAGATACGCAGTATTTT
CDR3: CASSKGCQRSCRDTQYF

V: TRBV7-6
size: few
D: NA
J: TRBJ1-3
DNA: TGTGCCAGCAGCTTGGCCCCACGAGGCTCTGGAAACACCATATATTTT
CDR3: CASSLAPRGSGNTIYF

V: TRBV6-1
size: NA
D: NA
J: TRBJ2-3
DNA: TGTGCCAGCAGTGACGGGGCTAGCGGCACAGATACGCAGTATTTT
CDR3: CASSDGASGTDTQYF

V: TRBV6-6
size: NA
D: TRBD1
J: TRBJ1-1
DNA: TGTGCCAGCACCCAGACAGGGGGCACTGAAGCTTTCTTT
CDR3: CASTQTGGTEAFF

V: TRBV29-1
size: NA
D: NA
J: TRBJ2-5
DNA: TGCAGCGGGTCCTCCGGGACAAATAAAGAGACCCAGTACTTC
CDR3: CSGSSGTNKETQYF

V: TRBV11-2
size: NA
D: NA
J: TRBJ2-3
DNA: TGTGCCAGCAGCCGACGGGACCCGCCGCCAGATACGCAGTATTTT
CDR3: CASSRRDPPPDTQYF

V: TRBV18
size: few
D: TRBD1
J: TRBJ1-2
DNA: TGTGCCAGCTCACCACAGGCTGGACAGGCGACTAACTATGGCTACACCTTC
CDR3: CASSPQAGQATNYGYTF

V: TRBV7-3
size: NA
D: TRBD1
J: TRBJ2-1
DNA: TGTGCCAGCAGCTTAGACAGGGGTAGTATCGGGCAGTTCTTC
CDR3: CASSLDRGSIGQFF

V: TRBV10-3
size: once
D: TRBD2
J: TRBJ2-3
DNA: TGTGCCATCAGTGAGGGGCGGGAGCGGACAGATACGCAGTATTTT
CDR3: CAISEGRERTDTQYF

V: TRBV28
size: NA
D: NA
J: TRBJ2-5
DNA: TGTGCCAGCAGTCCATCCCCCTCTCGGGTTCTAGAGACCCAGTACTTC
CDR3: CASSPSPSRVLETQYF

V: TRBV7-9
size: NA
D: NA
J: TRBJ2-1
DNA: TGTGCCAGCAGCCGTCTCTTTACCGAGTTCTTC
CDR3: CASSRLFTEFF

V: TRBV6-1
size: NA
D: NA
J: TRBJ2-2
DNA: TGTGCCAGCAGGGCACAGAACACCGGGGAGCTGTTTTTT
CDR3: CASRAQNTGELFF

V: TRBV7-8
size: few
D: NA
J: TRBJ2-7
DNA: TGTGCCAGCAGCTTAACGGACGAGCAGTACTTC
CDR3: CASSLTDEQYF

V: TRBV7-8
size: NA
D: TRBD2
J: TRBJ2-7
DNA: TGTGCCAGCAGCTTAGTACCTAGCGGTCCCTACGAGCAGTACTTC
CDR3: CASSLVPSGPYEQYF

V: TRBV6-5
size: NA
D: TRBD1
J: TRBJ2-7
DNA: TGTGCCAGCGAGGGTCCCCCGGGACAGCTATCAAAGCAGTACTTC
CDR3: CASEGPPGQLSKQYF

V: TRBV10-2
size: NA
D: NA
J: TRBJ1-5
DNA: TGCGCCAGCAGTGCCGATAGCAATCAGCCCCAGCATTTT
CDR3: CASSADSNQPQHF

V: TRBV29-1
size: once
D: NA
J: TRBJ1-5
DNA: TGCAGCGCTAGTATTGGGAATCAGCCCCAGCATTTT
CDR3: CSASIGNQPQHF

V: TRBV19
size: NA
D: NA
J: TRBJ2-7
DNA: TGTGCCAGTAGATCCCCCGGGGGCTACGAGCAGTACTTC
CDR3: CASRSPGGYEQYF

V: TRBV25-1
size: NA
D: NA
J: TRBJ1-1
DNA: TGTGCCAGCAGTGAATATTACACAGGGCGAAAGGTTGAAGCTTTCTTT
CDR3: CASSEYYTGRKVEAFF

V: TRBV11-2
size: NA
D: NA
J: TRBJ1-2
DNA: TGTGCCAGCAGCTTAGGGGGAGGGAACTATGGCTACACCTTC
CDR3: CASSLGGGNYGYTF

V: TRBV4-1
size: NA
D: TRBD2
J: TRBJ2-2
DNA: TGCGCCAGCAGCCCGGGACTACGCGGCACCGGGGAGCTGTTTTTT
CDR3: CASSPGLRGTGELFF

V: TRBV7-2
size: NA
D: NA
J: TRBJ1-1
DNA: TGTGCCAGCAGCTTAGTTCGTGCGGGCTGGACTGAAGCTTTCTTT
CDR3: CASSLVRAGWTEAFF